The T cell receptor (beta chain) described here comes from a study of blood T cell repertoires in COVID-19. Cohort 3 donors counted as recovered after two negative PCRs, clearance, or resolved symptoms. CDR3 length: 14 amino acids. Germline V gene data show CDR1 as MNHEY and CDR2 as SMNVEV (reference sequence). Trimming removed 4 bases at V and 2 bases at J, with 8 bases between. Clones were sequenced by immunoSEQ multiplex PCR, and TCRdb holds only the in-frame ones, with some missing. The repertoire consists of hundreds of thousands of clones, with approximately 90% occurring once and the leading ten covering over 9%.

The chain uses TRBV27 and TRBJ2-2, with TRBD1 as a possible D gene (6 bases). Sequencing was performed on PBMCs or T cells enriched from blood (not recorded which). This TCR was sampled from a middle-aged woman who had recovered from COVID-19. As DNA, the CDR3 is TGTGCCAGCAGTTGGACAGCCAACACCGGGGAGCTGTTTTTT. This codes for CASSWTANTGELFF.